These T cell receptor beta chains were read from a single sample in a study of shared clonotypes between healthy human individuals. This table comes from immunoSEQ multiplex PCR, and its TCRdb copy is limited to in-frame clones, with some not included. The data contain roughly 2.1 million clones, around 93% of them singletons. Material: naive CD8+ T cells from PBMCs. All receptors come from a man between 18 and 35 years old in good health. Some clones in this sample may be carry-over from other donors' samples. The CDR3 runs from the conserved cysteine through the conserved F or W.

CASSLRETNYGYTF 14 TRBJ1-2 TRBV28
CASSFARSYGYTF 13 TRBJ1-2 TRBV27
CSANRGYEQFF 11 TRBJ2-1 TRBV20-1
CAIRDQSTDTQYF 13 TRBJ2-3 TRBV10-3
CASSEASGRLVGNTIYF 17 TRBJ1-3 TRBV6-1
CASSWGGTEAFF 12 TRBJ1-1 TRBV27
CASSYSEGTAEAFF 14 TRBJ1-1 TRBV6-6
CASSSREYRSPSTDTQYF 18 TRBJ2-3 TRBV18
CASSGARAREQYF 13 TRBJ2-7 TRBV9
CASSPSDGVETQYF 14 TRBJ2-5 TRBV6-5
CASSFGLLETQYF 13 TRBJ2-5 TRBV27
CASSFGPGGSETQYF 15 TRBJ2-5 TRBV7-2
CATLKREGTYNEQFF 15 TRBJ2-1 TRBV6-5
CASSLSMGGINEQFF 15 TRBJ2-1 TRBV27
CASSEYRNGELFF 13 TRBJ2-2 TRBV10-2
CATSPESGEGRYEQYF 16 TRBJ2-7 TRBV15
CASSTGPKSGEQYF 14 TRBJ2-7 TRBV19
CASQDPGQILYSNQPQHF 18 TRBJ1-5 TRBV19
CASSSLISYEQYF 13 TRBJ2-7 TRBV27
CASSPRDRGLDGTQYF 16 TRBJ2-5 TRBV27
CATRLLAEASEQYF 14 TRBJ2-7 TRBV15
CASSLVLAVNEQFF 14 TRBJ2-1 TRBV7-2
CASRAGQGYGYTF 13 TRBJ1-2 TRBV2
CATFPGESTDTQYF 14 TRBJ2-3 TRBV7-8
CASSLNTGQSFPNTEAFF 18 TRBJ1-1 TRBV7-7
CASSLGQVYEQYF 13 TRBJ2-7 TRBV28
CASSLTRPDRGRANEKLFF 19 TRBJ1-4 TRBV27
CASSPPGSGYTF 12 TRBJ1-2 TRBV7-9
CASRGGWTYEQYF 13 TRBJ2-7 TRBV28
CAIGSGELFF 10 TRBJ2-2 TRBV28
CASSEATGGIWNEQFF 16 TRBJ2-1 TRBV2
CASSLGVGGRPGEETQYF 18 TRBJ2-5 TRBV28
CASSLAGGLNQPQHF 15 TRBJ1-5 TRBV5-6
CASSVRRDPVGNSYNEQFF 19 TRBJ2-1 TRBV9
CASSPVGGGTEAFF 14 TRBJ1-1 TRBV7-8
CAWTEGGSTAFF 12 TRBJ1-1 TRBV30
CASSGRSDRKNYNEQFF 17 TRBJ2-1 TRBV7-9
CASSASSGSEQFF 13 TRBJ2-1 TRBV9
CASSPRGLGNTIYF 14 TRBJ1-3 TRBV7-6
CASSTPWPERGSGMQETQYF 20 TRBJ2-5 TRBV28
CASNPEDQQKKF 12 TRBJ1-1 TRBV7-9
CASSGPGQQPKNTEAFF 17 TRBJ1-1 TRBV28
CASSKARGRPYEQYF 15 TRBJ2-7 TRBV21-1
CASSPSGLAGAYNEQFF 17 TRBJ2-1 TRBV7-9